These T cell receptor beta chains were read from a single sample in a study of T-cell memory formation after mild COVID-19. One entry per CDR3 protein results from TCRdb running MiXCR on the 5' RACE reads. The sample lists a few hundred thousand distinct CDR3 sequences, approximately 15% occurring once. The sequencing input was PBMCs or a T cell subset sorted from them (not recorded which). Receptors were obtained from a man between 18 and 35 years old who had mild COVID-19 (a few samples of this study predate the infection). Cell type and time point are not known. CDR3s include the opening cysteine and the closing phenylalanine or tryptophan. D genes are given only for firm matches. Rows give clone size only sometimes, using once, few, many, or a class for an expanded clone.

TRBJ2-4	NA	many	TRBV6-2/TRBV6-3	15	TGTGCCAGCAGCCCTGACCCCTCAGCCAAAAACATTCAGTACTTC	CASSPDPSAKNIQYF
TRBJ2-3	NA	NA	TRBV29-1	12	TGCAGCGTTGATTCAGGGACAGATACGCAGTATTTT	CSVDSGTDTQYF
TRBJ1-1	TRBD1	NA	TRBV5-1	22	TGCGCCAGCAGGCCGAAAGGTGGACAGGGGGTTAGTCCGGGGTGGGTGAACACTGAAGCTTTCTTT	CASRPKGGQGVSPGWVNTEAFF
TRBJ2-1	TRBD2	many	TRBV6-4	16	TGTGCCAGCAGTGACTCTCCTAGCGGGGGGGCCGATGAGCAGTTCTTC	CASSDSPSGGADEQFF
TRBJ2-3	NA	few	TRBV7-9	13	TGTGCCAGCAGCTTTATCCCTACAGATACGCAGTATTTT	CASSFIPTDTQYF
TRBJ2-1	NA	few	TRBV6-6	15	TGTGCCAGCAGTTTGAGGGTTCCGAGTTACAATGAGCAGTTCTTC	CASSLRVPSYNEQFF
TRBJ1-5	NA	few	TRBV6-2/TRBV6-3	14	TGTGCCAGCAGTTATTTGGGCGCGTACCGGCCCCAGCATTTT	CASSYLGAYRPQHF
TRBJ1-1	NA	few	TRBV18	13	TGTGCCAGCTCACCAACCCAAGAAGGTGAAGCTTTCTTT	CASSPTQEGEAFF
TRBJ2-2	TRBD1	NA	TRBV5-1	14	TGCGCCAGCAGCGGGACAGGGACCACCGGGGAGCTGTTTTTT	CASSGTGTTGELFF
TRBJ1-5	NA	NA	TRBV12-3/TRBV12-4	13	TGTGCCAGCAGACTATCGAGCAATCAGCCCCAGCATTTT	CASRLSSNQPQHF
TRBJ2-1	NA	NA	TRBV9	18	TGTGCCAGCAGCTACAAGAACCTAGGTCCCGACTCCTACAATGAGCAGTTCTTC	CASSYKNLGPDSYNEQFF
TRBJ2-3	NA	few	TRBV5-6	15	TGTGCCAGCAGCCTGGACGTAGGGGTGACAGATACGCAGTATTTT	CASSLDVGVTDTQYF
TRBJ2-3	TRBD1	few	TRBV20-1	12	TGCAGTCCCCGGACAGGGACAGATACGCAGTATTTT	CSPRTGTDTQYF
TRBJ2-6	TRBD2	NA	TRBV5-1	19	TGCGCCAGCAGCTTTGACTTGCGGGGGGGATACTCTGGGGCCAACGTCCTGACTTTC	CASSFDLRGGYSGANVLTF
TRBJ2-5	NA	many	TRBV20-1	14	TGCAGTGCTAGATCAGGGGCCCCCCAAGAGACCCAGTACTTC	CSARSGAPQETQYF
TRBJ2-3	NA	many	TRBV6-4	13	TGTGCCAGCAGCACGGGGCCCACAGATACGCAGTATTTT	CASSTGPTDTQYF
TRBJ1-2	NA	NA	TRBV10-3	14	TGTGCCATCTTCGGGACCGGCACAGGGAATGGCTACACCTTC	CAIFGTGTGNGYTF
TRBJ1-4	NA	NA	TRBV7-9	16	TGTGCCAGCAGCTCTCCAAAACAGGGAGGGGATGAAAAACTGTTTTTT	CASSSPKQGGDEKLFF
TRBJ2-1	TRBD2	few	TRBV9	18	TGTGCCAGCAGCGTCACCGGGACTAGCGGAACACGAGGGAATGAGCAGTTCTTC	CASSVTGTSGTRGNEQFF
TRBJ1-3	TRBD1	NA	TRBV2	16	TGTGCCAGCAGAGGGACAGGGGGCAAGGCTGGAAACACCATATATTTT	CASRGTGGKAGNTIYF
TRBJ2-1	NA	NA	TRBV6-2/TRBV6-3	14	TGTGCCAGCAGTTACTTGGGGCCCCAGAATGAGCAGTTCTTC	CASSYLGPQNEQFF
TRBJ2-3	TRBD2	NA	TRBV24-1	18	TGTGCCACCAGTGACTCACCACTAGCGGGGGGCGGCACAGATACGCAGTATTTT	CATSDSPLAGGGTDTQYF
TRBJ2-5	TRBD2	NA	TRBV5-1	14	TGCGCCAGCACCCAGACGGGGGGGGGAGAGACCCAGTACTTC	CASTQTGGGETQYF